This T cell receptor beta chain was recovered during a study of OX40 agonist ivuxolimab in advanced cancers. On the study more broadly: Partial responses occurred in Three dose-escalation patients, one with hepatocellular carcinoma and two with cutaneous melanoma.

Deletions cut 3 bases from V and 3 bases from J, with 5 bases between. From germline, CDR1 is SEHNR and CDR2 FQNEAQ (reference sequence). This CDR3 contains 12 residues. This clone was seen just once. Its antigen is unidentified. Sequencing used immunoSEQ multiplex PCR; TCRdb keeps in-frame clones, though not all of them. The table has 55,000 to 65,000 clones, 75% to 90% seen once. Points from the study as a whole: The CD4+ and CD8+ T cells in the blood had expanded clonally by week 6 at 0.1 to 3.0 mg/kg.

The starting material was CD4+ or CD8+ T cells sorted from blood, obtained in a trial of the OX40 agonist ivuxolimab. The V call is TRBV7-9, the J call TRBJ1-1; D remains ambiguous. This TCR was sampled from an adult with an advanced solid tumor such as melanoma, head and neck, liver or kidney cancer. The chain's CDR3 is CASSLMDTEAFF. Here the CDR3 DNA reads TGTGCCAGCAGCTTGATGGACACTGAAGCTTTCTTT.